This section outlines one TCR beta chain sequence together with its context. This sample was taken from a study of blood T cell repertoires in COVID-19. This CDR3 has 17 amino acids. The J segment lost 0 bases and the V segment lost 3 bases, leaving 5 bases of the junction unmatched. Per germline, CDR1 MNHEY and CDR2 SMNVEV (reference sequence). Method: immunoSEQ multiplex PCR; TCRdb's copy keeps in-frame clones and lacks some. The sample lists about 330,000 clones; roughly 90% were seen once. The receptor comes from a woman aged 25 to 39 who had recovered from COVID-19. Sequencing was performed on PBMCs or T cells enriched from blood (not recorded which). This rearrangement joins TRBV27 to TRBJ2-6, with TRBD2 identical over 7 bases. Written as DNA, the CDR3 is TGTGCCAGCAGTTTTTGGCGGGGGAGCTCTGGGGCCAACGTCCTGACTTTC. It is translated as CASSFWRGSSGANVLTF.